This paragraph covers one T cell receptor (beta chain) sequence. No antigen is known for it. These data belong to a study of blood T cells in healthy people across ages. General study points: Higher diversity and more naive CD4+ cells were features of long-lived donors, compared to aged donors.

Germline V lookup: CDR1 SGHTA, CDR2 FQGNSA. Between the trimmed V and J ends, which lost 9 bases and 9 bases, there was a span of 16 bases. The CDR3 runs to 12 residues. Using a J-beta primer mix together with a sample-barcoded 5' primer, a second PCR was run for roughly 6 to 12 cycles. TCRdb recomputed calls from the 5' RACE reads with MiXCR, one row per CDR3 protein. The table records about 1.6 million distinct CDR3 sequences, around 36% of them present only once. This clonotype was obtained from a woman younger than 45 in good health. This chain joins TRBV7-2 and TRBJ2-3; D possibly matches TRBD1 or TRBD2 (5 bases each). Sequencing was performed on blood. In DNA form, the CDR3 reads TGTGCCAGTCCCCTCGAGGGGCGCACGCAGTATTTT. Its protein is CASPLEGRTQYF.